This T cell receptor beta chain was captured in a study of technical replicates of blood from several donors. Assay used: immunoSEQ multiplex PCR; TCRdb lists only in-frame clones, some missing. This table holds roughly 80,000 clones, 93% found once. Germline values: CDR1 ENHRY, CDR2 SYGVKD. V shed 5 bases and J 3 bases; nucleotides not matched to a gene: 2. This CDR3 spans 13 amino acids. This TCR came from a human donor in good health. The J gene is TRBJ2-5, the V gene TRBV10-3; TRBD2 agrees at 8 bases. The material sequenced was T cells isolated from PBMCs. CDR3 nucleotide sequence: TGTGCCATCAGTAGCGGGAGAGAAGAGACCCAGTACTTC. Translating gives CAISSGREETQYF.